This T cell receptor (beta chain) was sequenced in a study of graft-versus-host responses after intestinal transplantation. Regarding the study as a whole: In patients with graft-donor T cell macrochimerism, allograft graft-versus-host to host-versus-graft clonal ratios were high.

Germline V gene sequence: CDR1 SGHTA, CDR2 FQGNSA. This CDR3 region has 16 residues. The J segment lost 5 bases and the V segment lost 5 bases, leaving 7 bases of the junction unmatched. In the case of this clone: Its antigen is still unknown.

TCRdb's copy holds only in-frame clones and misses some; the assay was immunoSEQ multiplex PCR. The table records tens of thousands of clones, roughly 80% of them present only once. This TCR derives from a human donor who received an intestinal transplant. The specimen comprised unstimulated CD8+ T cells sorted from spleen or lymph node cells, sampled before intestinal transplant. The V gene is TRBV7-2, the J gene TRBJ2-2; TRBD2 matches 11 bases. CDR3 sequence reads: CASSTRLAGLTGELFF. The CDR3 nucleotides are TGTGCCAGCAGCACCCGACTAGCGGGGTTGACCGGGGAGCTGTTTTTT.